This T cell receptor (beta chain) was found in a study of cytomegalovirus exposure and HLA in healthy donors. Trimming pared 2 bases from V and 9 bases from J, leaving 18 bases between. In germline, CDR1 is SGHRS, CDR2 YFSETQ. The CDR3 sequence is 15 residues long. PCR amplification relied on 60 Vbeta primers (plus 13 Jbeta primers). Original data processing: As a later analysis found, there were 80 million to 90 million unique TCR beta chains, of which roughly 11 million were shared. Only in-frame clones appear in the TCRdb table, and some are missing; sequencing was by immunoSEQ multiplex PCR. That table gives V, J and clone size, and the DNA gave D and trimming. The repertoire holds 100,000 to 150,000 clones, approximately 72% seen once, with roughly 10% in the top ten. About this clone itself: Antigen: not known.

General observations from the study: Reported performance of the classifier showed diagnosis of cytomegalovirus status with high specificity and sensitivity. HLA allele associations emerged for about 18,000 TCR beta sequences in a later analysis, at 0.05 false discovery rate. Being productive about 87% or about 30% of the time was typical of most TCR beta V segments in an earlier analysis.

Input material: PBMCs. The rearrangement joins TRBV5-1 to TRBJ2-1, with D possibly matching TRBD2 (5 bases). This receptor was taken from a woman aged 50 to 60 in good health and CMV-seropositive. This chain's CDR3 is CASSFSRAAGGEQFF. The CDR3 region has the DNA TGCGCCAGCAGCTTCTCCCGGGCCGCCGGAGGTGAGCAGTTCTTC.